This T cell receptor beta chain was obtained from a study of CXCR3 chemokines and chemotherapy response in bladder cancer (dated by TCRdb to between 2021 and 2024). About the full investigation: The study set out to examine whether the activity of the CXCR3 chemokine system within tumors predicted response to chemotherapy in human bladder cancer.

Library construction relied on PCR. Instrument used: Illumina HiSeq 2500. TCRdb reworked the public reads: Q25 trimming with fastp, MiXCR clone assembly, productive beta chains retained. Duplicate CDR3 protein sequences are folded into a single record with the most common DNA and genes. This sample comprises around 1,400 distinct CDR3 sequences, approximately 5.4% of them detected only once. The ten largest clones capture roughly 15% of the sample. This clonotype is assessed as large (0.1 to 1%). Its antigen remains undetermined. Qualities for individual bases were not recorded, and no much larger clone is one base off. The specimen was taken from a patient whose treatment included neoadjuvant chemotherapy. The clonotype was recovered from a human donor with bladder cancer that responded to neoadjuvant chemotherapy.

This receptor carries the CDR3 CASSLDNSPLHF. In nucleotide form, the sequence is TGTGCCAGCAGCTTAGACAATTCACCCCTCCACTTT. The chain is encoded by TRBV7-2 joined to TRBJ1-6; confidence is insufficient to name the D gene. Trimming removed 1 base from V and 7 bases from J, leaving 2 bases between the germline ends. The CDR3 has 12 amino acids, counting the end cysteine and phenylalanine. The only DNA kept is the CDR3, 36 bases in frame from the first base. The germline V gene sets CDR1 to SGHTA and CDR2 to FQGNSA.